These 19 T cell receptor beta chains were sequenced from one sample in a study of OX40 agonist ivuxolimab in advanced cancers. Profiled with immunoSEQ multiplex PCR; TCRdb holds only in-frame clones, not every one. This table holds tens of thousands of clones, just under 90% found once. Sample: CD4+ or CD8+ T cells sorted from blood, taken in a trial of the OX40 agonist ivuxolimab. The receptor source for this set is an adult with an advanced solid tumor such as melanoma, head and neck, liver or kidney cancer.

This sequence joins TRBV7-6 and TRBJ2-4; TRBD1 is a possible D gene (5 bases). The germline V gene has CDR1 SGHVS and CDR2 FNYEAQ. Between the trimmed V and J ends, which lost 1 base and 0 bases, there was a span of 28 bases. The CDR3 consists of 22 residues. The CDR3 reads CASSLEAAKGQANPLAKNIQYF. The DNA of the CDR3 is TGTGCCAGCAGCTTAGAAGCAGCGAAAGGACAAGCCAACCCTTTAGCCAAAAACATTCAGTACTTC.

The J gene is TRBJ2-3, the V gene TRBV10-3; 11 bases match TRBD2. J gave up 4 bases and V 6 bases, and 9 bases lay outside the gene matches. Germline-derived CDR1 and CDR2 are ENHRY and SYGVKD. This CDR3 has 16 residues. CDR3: CAISSSTSGNADTQYF. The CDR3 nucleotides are TGTGCCATCAGCTCATCGACTAGCGGGAACGCAGATACGCAGTATTTT.

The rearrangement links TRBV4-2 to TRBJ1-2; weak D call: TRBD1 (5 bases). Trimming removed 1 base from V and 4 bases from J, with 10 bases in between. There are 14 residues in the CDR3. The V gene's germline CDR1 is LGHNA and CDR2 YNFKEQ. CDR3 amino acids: CASSQARDGYGYTF. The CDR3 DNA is TGTGCCAGCAGCCAAGCCCGGGACGGCTATGGCTACACCTTC.

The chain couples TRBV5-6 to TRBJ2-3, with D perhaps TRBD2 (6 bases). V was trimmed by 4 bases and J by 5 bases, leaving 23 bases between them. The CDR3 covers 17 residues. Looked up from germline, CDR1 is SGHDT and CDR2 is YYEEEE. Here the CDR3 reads CASSLGTLSGTIDTQYF. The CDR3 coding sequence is TGTGCCAGCAGCCTGGGGACTCTAAGTGGTACAATAGATACGCAGTATTTT.

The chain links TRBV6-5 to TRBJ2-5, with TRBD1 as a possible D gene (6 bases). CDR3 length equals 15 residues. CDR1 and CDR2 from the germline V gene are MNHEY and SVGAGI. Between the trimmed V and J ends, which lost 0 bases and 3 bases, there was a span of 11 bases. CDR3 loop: CASSYSGQQKETQYF. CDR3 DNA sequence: TGTGCCAGCAGTTACTCTGGACAGCAAAAAGAGACCCAGTACTTC.

DNA of the CDR3: TGCGCCAGCAGTCAGTGGACAGAGGGGGGAGAGACCCAGTACTTC. Protein product: CASSQWTEGGETQYF. The chain joins TRBV23-1 to TRBJ2-5; the D call may be TRBD1 or TRBD2 (6 bases each). TRBV23-1 is an ORF, and what it does is uncertain. The CDR3 loop spans 15 amino acids. Trimming left V 3 bases short and J 4 bases short, with 15 bases between.

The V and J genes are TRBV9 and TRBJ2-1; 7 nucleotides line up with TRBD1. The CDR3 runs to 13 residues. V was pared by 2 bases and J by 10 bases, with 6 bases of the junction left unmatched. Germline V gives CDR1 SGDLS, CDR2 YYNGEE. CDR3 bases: TGTGCCAGCAGCGTTTTGACAGGGAACGAGCAGTTCTTC. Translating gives CASSVLTGNEQFF.

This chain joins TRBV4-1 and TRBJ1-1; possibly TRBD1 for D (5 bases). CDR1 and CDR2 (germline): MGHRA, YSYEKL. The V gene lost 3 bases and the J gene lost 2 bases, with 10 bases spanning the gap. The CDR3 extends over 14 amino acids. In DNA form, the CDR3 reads TGCGCCAGCAGCCACATGGGGCTTAACACTGAAGCTTTCTTT. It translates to CASSHMGLNTEAFF.

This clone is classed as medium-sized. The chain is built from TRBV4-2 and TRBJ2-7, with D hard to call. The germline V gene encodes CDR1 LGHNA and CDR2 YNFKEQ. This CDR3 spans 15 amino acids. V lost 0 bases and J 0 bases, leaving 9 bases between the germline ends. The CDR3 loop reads CASSQEPYISYEQYF. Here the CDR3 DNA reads TGTGCCAGCAGCCAAGAGCCCTACATCTCCTACGAGCAGTACTTC.

The CDR3 sequence: CASSLANTEAFF. DNA for the CDR3: TGTGCCAGCAGCTTAGCAAACACTGAAGCTTTCTTT. The chain couples TRBV5-4 to TRBJ1-1, with unresolved D. This CDR3 is built from 12 residues. CDR1 is SGHNT and CDR2 is YYREEE in the germline V gene (reference sequence). With 2 bases removed from V and 2 bases from J, the gap between germline ends came to 4 bases.

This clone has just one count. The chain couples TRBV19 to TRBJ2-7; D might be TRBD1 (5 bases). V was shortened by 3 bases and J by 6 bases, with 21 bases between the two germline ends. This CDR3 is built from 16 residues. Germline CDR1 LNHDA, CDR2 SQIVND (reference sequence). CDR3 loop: CASSMFPSRVRTEQYF. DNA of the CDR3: TGTGCCAGTAGTATGTTCCCGTCCAGGGTCAGGACCGAGCAGTACTTC.

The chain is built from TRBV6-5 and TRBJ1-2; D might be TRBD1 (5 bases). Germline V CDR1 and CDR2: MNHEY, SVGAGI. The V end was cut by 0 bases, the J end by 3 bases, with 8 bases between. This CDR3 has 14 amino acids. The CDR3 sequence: CASSYSGVYYGYTF. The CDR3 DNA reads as TGTGCCAGCAGTTACTCGGGGGTTTACTATGGCTACACCTTC.

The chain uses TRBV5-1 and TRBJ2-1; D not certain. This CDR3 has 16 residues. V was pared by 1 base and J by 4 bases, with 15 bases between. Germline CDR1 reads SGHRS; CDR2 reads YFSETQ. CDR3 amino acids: CASSLNSAAPYNEQFF. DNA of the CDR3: TGCGCCAGCAGCTTGAATTCGGCAGCCCCTTACAATGAGCAGTTCTTC.

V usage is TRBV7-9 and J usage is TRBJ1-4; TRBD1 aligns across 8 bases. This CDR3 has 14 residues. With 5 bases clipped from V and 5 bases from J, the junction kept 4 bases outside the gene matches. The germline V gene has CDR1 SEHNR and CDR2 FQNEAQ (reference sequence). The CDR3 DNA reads TGTGCCAGCAGCCGTACAGGGGGGAATGAAAAACTGTTTTTT. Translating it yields CASSRTGGNEKLFF.

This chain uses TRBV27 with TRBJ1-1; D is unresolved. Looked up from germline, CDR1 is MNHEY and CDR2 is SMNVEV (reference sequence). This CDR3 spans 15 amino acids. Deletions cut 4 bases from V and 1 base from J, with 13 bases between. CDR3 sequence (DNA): TGTGCCAGCAGTTATTCGGCCCGTGCGAACACTGAAGCTTTCTTT. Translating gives CASSYSARANTEAFF.

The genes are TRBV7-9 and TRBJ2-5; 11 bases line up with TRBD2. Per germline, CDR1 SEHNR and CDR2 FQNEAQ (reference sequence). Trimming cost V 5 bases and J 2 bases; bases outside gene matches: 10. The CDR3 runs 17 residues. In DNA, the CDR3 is TGTGCCAGCAGCCTTTCCCCGGGACTAGCGGTACAAGAGACCCAGTACTTC. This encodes CASSLSPGLAVQETQYF.

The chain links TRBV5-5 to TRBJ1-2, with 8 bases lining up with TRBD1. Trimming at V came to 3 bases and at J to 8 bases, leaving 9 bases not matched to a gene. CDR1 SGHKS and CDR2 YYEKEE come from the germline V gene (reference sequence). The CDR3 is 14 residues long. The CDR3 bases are TGTGCCAGCAGCTGGGAGACAGGGGCGCGGGGCTACACCTTC. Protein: CASSWETGARGYTF.

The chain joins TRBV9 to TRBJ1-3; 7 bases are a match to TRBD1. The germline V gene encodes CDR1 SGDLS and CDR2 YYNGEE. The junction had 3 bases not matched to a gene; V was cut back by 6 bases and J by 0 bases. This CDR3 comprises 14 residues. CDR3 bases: TGTGCCAGCATGGGACAGAGCTCTGGAAACACCATATATTTT. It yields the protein CASMGQSSGNTIYF. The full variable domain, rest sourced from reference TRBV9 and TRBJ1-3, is DSGVTQTPKHLITATGQRVTLRCSPRSGDLSVYWYQQSLDQGLQFLIQYYNGEERAKGNILERFSAQQFPDLHSELNLSSLELGDSALYFCASMGQSSGNTIYFGEGSWLTVV.

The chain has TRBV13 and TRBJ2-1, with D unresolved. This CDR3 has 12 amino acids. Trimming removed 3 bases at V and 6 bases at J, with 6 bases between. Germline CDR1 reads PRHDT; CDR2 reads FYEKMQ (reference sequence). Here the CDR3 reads CASSFPPNEQFF. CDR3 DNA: TGTGCCAGCAGCTTTCCTCCCAATGAGCAGTTCTTC.